The clone carrying this T cell receptor (beta chain) turned up a few times. These data come from a study of immune heterogeneity within non-small cell lung tumors. Germline loops: CDR1 SGHDT, CDR2 YYEEEE. CDR3 size: 14 residues. Trimming removed 5 bases at V and 3 bases at J, with 15 bases between. Bulk tumor genomic DNA served as template, at roughly 600 ng per sample. Surgery yielded several widely spaced biopsies per primary tumor. It was patients with untreated, newly diagnosed non-small cell lung cancer who underwent curative surgery. In a multiplex PCR, 32 V and 13 J primers amplified TCR beta CDR3. MiXCR, run by TCRdb on the multiplex PCR reads, gives a single entry per CDR3 protein. The top ten clones hold less than 5% of a sample with approximately 15,000 distinct CDR3 sequences, approximately 30% of them seen once.

Sequences were obtained from lung tumor tissue. The rearrangement uses TRBV5-6 and TRBJ2-7; D possibly matches TRBD1 or TRBD2 (5 bases each). This receptor was taken from a middle-aged man with non-small cell lung cancer. The CDR3 DNA is TGTGCCAGCAGTCGCCGGGACCACAACTACGAGCAGTACTTC. Translating it yields CASSRRDHNYEQYF. Based on the CDR3 plus reference TRBV5-6 and TRBJ2-7, the full variable domain is DAGVTQSPTHLIKTRGQQVTLRCSPKSGHDTVSWYQQALGQGPQFIFQYYEEEERQRGNFPDRFSGHQFPNYSSELNVNALLLGDSALYLCASSRRDHNYEQYFGPGTRLTVT.